This T cell receptor (beta chain) was recorded in a study of identical twins. Study-level findings and limits: Twin sharing of out-of-frame TCR alpha was underestimated by models in monozygotic pairs.

Healthy Caucasians provided all donations. This CDR3 has 12 residues. Germline CDR1 and CDR2: SGHRS and YFSETQ. V lost 3 bases to trimming and J lost 11 bases, with 11 bases between them. In the case of this clonotype: What it binds is unknown.

TCRdb called the 5' RACE reads again in MiXCR, with one record for every CDR3 protein. Of about 530,000 distinct CDR3 sequences listed, over 12% are singletons. This sample also belongs to another study, concerning yellow fever vaccine responses in identical twins. From that paper: Reportedly, the T cell response mounted by twins to vaccine seemed partly convergent, partly personalized.

V is TRBV5-1 and J is TRBJ2-2; D perhaps matches TRBD1 (5 bases). The sequencing input was CD4+ T cells sorted from blood. The source of this sequence is a woman aged 18-29 years in good health. CDR3 amino acids: CASSSQVEELFF. DNA for the CDR3: TGCGCCAGCAGCTCACAGGTGGAAGAGCTGTTTTTT.